Listed below are T cell receptor beta chains from one sample, sequenced in a study of blood T cell repertoires in COVID-19. The data were produced by immunoSEQ multiplex PCR, yet TCRdb's version contains in-frame clones alone and is incomplete. The table includes some 250,000 clones, under 90% detected once. Sequencing used peripheral blood. These receptor sequences come from a man in his fifties or sixties with acute or convalescent COVID-19. Each CDR3 is given with its conserved first and last residue. The D gene is left open where the match is weak. The size of a clone is reported for some rows only, either as once, few or many, or as a class for expanded clones.

TRBV4-2	NA	15	TRBJ1-4	NA	CASSRGEGPNEKLFF	TGTGCCAGCAGCCGGGGAGAAGGGCCTAATGAAAAACTGTTTTTT
TRBV6-5	few	15	TRBJ1-6	NA	CASSYIRVANSPLHF	TGTGCCAGCAGTTACATCAGGGTTGCGAATTCACCCCTCCACTTT
TRBV6-6	NA	14	TRBJ2-1	TRBD2	CASSRPSGINEQFF	TGTGCCAGCAGCCGGCCTAGCGGAATCAATGAGCAGTTCTTC
TRBV9	NA	14	TRBJ2-1	TRBD2	CASSVVGGSNEQFF	TGTGCCAGCAGCGTAGTGGGGGGGAGTAATGAGCAGTTCTTC
TRBV29-1	NA	20	TRBJ2-7	TRBD2	CSVSGGILARGVESSYEQYF	TGCAGCGTTTCTGGGGGGATACTAGCGCGTGGCGTCGAAAGCTCCTACGAGCAGTACTTC
TRBV6-1	NA	13	TRBJ1-6	NA	CASSEVGSGPLHF	TGTGCCAGCAGTGAAGTAGGGTCAGGGCCCCTCCACTTT
TRBV3-1/TRBV3-2	NA	14	TRBJ2-3	TRBD1	CASSSGQGTDTQYF	TGTGCCAGCAGCTCTGGACAGGGCACAGATACGCAGTATTTT
TRBV19	NA	13	TRBJ2-7	NA	CASSIGALYEQYF	TGTGCCAGTAGTATTGGTGCACTCTACGAGCAGTACTTC
TRBV28	NA	14	TRBJ2-3	TRBD2	CASGLTSETDTQYF	TGTGCCAGCGGTCTGACTAGCGAAACAGATACGCAGTATTTT
TRBV9	NA	16	TRBJ2-5	TRBD2	CASSVARLAGVETQYF	TGTGCCAGCAGCGTGGCCCGACTAGCGGGGGTAGAGACCCAGTACTTC
TRBV25-1	NA	13	TRBJ1-2	NA	CASSDMRSYGYTF	TGTGCCAGCAGTGATATGAGGTCTTATGGCTACACCTTC
TRBV12-5	NA	14	TRBJ1-1	NA	CASGWGLYRAEAFF	TGTGCTAGTGGTTGGGGCCTCTACCGGGCTGAAGCTTTCTTT
TRBV3-1/TRBV3-2	NA	12	TRBJ2-1	NA	CASSQVVNEQFF	TGTGCCAGCAGCCAAGTAGTTAATGAGCAGTTCTTC
TRBV10-1	NA	14	TRBJ2-3	TRBD1	CASSGDRVTDTQYF	TGCGCCAGCAGTGGGGACAGGGTGACAGATACGCAGTATTTT
TRBV5-1	NA	15	TRBJ1-3	TRBD1	CASSLAQGAGNTIYF	TGCGCCAGCAGCTTGGCCCAGGGGGCTGGAAACACCATATATTTT
TRBV18	NA	13	TRBJ1-4	TRBD1	CASSWDRVEKLFF	TGTGCCAGCTCTTGGGACAGGGTTGAAAAACTGTTTTTT
TRBV7-9	NA	17	TRBJ1-1	NA	CASSLNEGRGGVTEAFF	TGTGCCAGCAGCTTAAACGAAGGAAGGGGCGGAGTGACTGAAGCTTTCTTT
TRBV4-2	NA	21	TRBJ2-2	TRBD2	CASSQVPPTSGRAGGTGELFF	TGTGCCAGCAGCCAAGTACCCCCAACTAGCGGGAGGGCCGGTGGTACCGGGGAGCTGTTTTTT
TRBV7-8	NA	15	TRBJ2-1	NA	CASSLGGSTANEQFF	TGTGCCAGCAGCTTAGGCGGCTCGACCGCCAATGAGCAGTTCTTC
TRBV7-8	NA	16	TRBJ1-5	TRBD1	CASSLAGTGADQPQHF	TGTGCCAGCAGCTTAGCCGGGACAGGAGCCGATCAGCCCCAGCATTTT
TRBV27	NA	15	TRBJ1-1	TRBD1	CASSLTDQGVTEAFF	TGTGCCAGCAGTTTAACTGACCAGGGGGTGACTGAAGCTTTCTTT
TRBV7-9	NA	15	TRBJ1-1	NA	CASSLWEGVNTEAFF	TGTGCCAGCAGCTTATGGGAGGGCGTGAACACTGAAGCTTTCTTT
TRBV10-3	NA	13	TRBJ2-5	TRBD1	CAISGTGQETQYF	TGTGCCATCAGTGGGACAGGGCAAGAGACCCAGTACTTC
TRBV15	NA	15	TRBJ2-1	NA	CATSRDRVTYNEQFF	TGTGCCACCAGCAGAGATCGCGTGACCTACAATGAGCAGTTCTTC
TRBV29-1	NA	12	TRBJ1-2	NA	CSVGETGHGYTF	TGCAGCGTTGGGGAGACAGGTCATGGCTACACCTTC
TRBV7-2	NA	15	TRBJ1-4	NA	CASRPSLATNEKLFF	TGTGCCAGCAGACCTTCCTTAGCAACTAATGAAAAACTGTTTTTT
TRBV10-3	few	12	TRBJ1-2	TRBD1	CAISSTGDGYTF	TGTGCCATCAGTTCCACAGGGGATGGCTACACCTTC
TRBV28	NA	13	TRBJ2-1	NA	CASSFPQLPEQFF	TGTGCCAGCAGTTTCCCCCAACTCCCCGAGCAGTTCTTC
TRBV11-3	NA	16	TRBJ2-1	TRBD2	CASSRGGLAGVNEQFF	TGTGCCAGCAGCCGCGGAGGACTAGCGGGAGTTAATGAGCAGTTCTTC
TRBV19	NA	15	TRBJ2-1	TRBD1	CASSLPGTGHNEQFF	TGTGCCAGTAGTCTCCCAGGGACAGGGCACAATGAGCAGTTCTTC
TRBV4-3	NA	13	TRBJ2-1	NA	CASSQGLDNEQFF	TGCGCCAGCAGCCAAGGACTAGACAATGAGCAGTTCTTC
TRBV6-5	NA	14	TRBJ2-7	NA	CASSYSTREYEQYF	TGTGCCAGCAGTTACTCGACTAGAGAGTACGAGCAGTACTTC
TRBV10-3	NA	15	TRBJ1-5	NA	CAISESGDSNQPQHF	TGTGCCATCAGTGAGTCCGGGGATAGCAATCAGCCCCAGCATTTT
TRBV19	NA	15	TRBJ2-3	TRBD2	CASSKGLAGGDTQYF	TGTGCCAGTAGTAAAGGACTAGCGGGGGGCGATACGCAGTATTTT
TRBV6-5	NA	12	TRBJ2-7	TRBD1	CASTRQGAVQYF	TGTGCCAGCACCAGACAGGGGGCTGTGCAGTACTTC
TRBV19	NA	14	TRBJ1-4	NA	CASTTGTTGEKLFF	TGTGCCAGTACCACCGGGACAACTGGCGAAAAACTGTTTTTT
TRBV30	NA	15	TRBJ1-2	TRBD1	CAWSRMRQGKYGYTF	TGTGCCTGGAGTCGCATGAGACAGGGGAAATATGGCTACACCTTC
TRBV7-2	NA	15	TRBJ2-7	TRBD2	CASSLGGTSGYEQYF	TGTGCCAGCAGCCTGGGCGGGACTAGCGGCTACGAGCAGTACTTC
TRBV9	NA	14	TRBJ2-6	NA	CASSAGVGANVLTF	TGTGCCAGCAGCGCAGGGGTTGGGGCCAACGTCCTGACTTTC
TRBV5-1	NA	15	TRBJ1-1	NA	CASSLSAGKNTEAFF	TGCGCCAGCAGCTTGTCGGCAGGAAAGAACACTGAAGCTTTCTTT
TRBV10-3	NA	14	TRBJ1-1	TRBD1	CAIRRQGAGTEAFF	TGTGCCATCAGGAGACAGGGGGCCGGCACTGAAGCTTTCTTT
TRBV9	NA	13	TRBJ2-1	TRBD2	CASSLAGGHEQFF	TGTGCCAGCAGCTTAGCGGGGGGACATGAGCAGTTCTTC
TRBV18	NA	12	TRBJ2-7	NA	CASSPRTGEQYF	TGTGCCAGCTCACCGAGGACTGGCGAGCAGTACTTC
TRBV6-2/TRBV6-3	NA	14	TRBJ2-3	TRBD2	CASSLAGATDTQYF	TGTGCCAGCAGCCTAGCGGGAGCCACAGATACGCAGTATTTT
TRBV5-5	once	15	TRBJ2-1	TRBD1	CASSSTGTGGGEQFF	TGTGCCAGCAGTTCAACCGGGACAGGGGGCGGTGAGCAGTTCTTC
TRBV10-3	NA	19	TRBJ2-7	TRBD1	CAINTGDRGLGDLSYEQYF	TGTGCCATCAACACCGGCGACAGGGGGCTGGGGGATCTCTCCTACGAGCAGTACTTC
TRBV10-3	NA	16	TRBJ1-4	TRBD1	CAISESWGQGNEKLFF	TGTGCCATCAGTGAGTCGTGGGGACAGGGAAATGAAAAACTGTTTTTT
TRBV2	NA	15	TRBJ2-3	NA	CASSEGGMNTDTQYF	TGTGCCAGCAGTGAAGGGGGCATGAACACAGATACGCAGTATTTT
TRBV30	NA	15	TRBJ2-2	TRBD1	CAWSITTGGRGELFF	TGTGCCTGGAGTATAACGACAGGGGGTAGGGGGGAGCTGTTTTTT
TRBV19	NA	15	TRBJ1-3	TRBD1	CASSPTTGVGNTIYF	TGTGCCAGTAGTCCGACAACAGGGGTAGGAAACACCATATATTTT
TRBV30	many	13	TRBJ1-1	NA	CAWTGQLNTEAFF	TGTGCCTGGACTGGACAGCTGAACACTGAAGCTTTCTTT
TRBV12-3/TRBV12-4	NA	11	TRBJ1-1	NA	CASSQNTEAFF	TGTGCCAGCAGTCAGAACACTGAAGCTTTCTTT
TRBV5-1	few	13	TRBJ2-7	TRBD1	CASSFGQGGEQYF	TGCGCCAGCAGCTTCGGACAGGGGGGCGAGCAGTACTTC